The clone carrying this T cell receptor (beta chain) was found many times. Moderately to severely active ophthalmopathy under 3 months, CAS at least 3, NOSPECS at least 4. Other autoimmune diseases, uncontrolled infections, pregnancy or lactation ruled patients out of participation. The data belong to a study of Graves' ophthalmopathy and Graves' hyperthyroidism. RNA served as the template for amplifying TCR beta CDR3 regions. HTBI primers served in a first-round RT-PCR, which a second-round multiplex PCR followed. In TCRdb, the multiplex PCR reads were re-called with MiXCR into one record per CDR3 protein. The table lists 500,000 to 800,000 distinct CDR3 sequences, approximately 39% of them singletons. Germline V gene lookup returns CDR1 SEHNR and CDR2 FQNEAQ (reference sequence). Losses at the gene ends were 1 base for V and 4 bases for J; bases not matched to a gene: 1. This CDR3 is built from 14 residues.

V usage is TRBV7-9 and J usage is TRBJ2-5; 9 positions agree with TRBD2. The receptor was derived from an adult man with Graves' ophthalmopathy. Sequenced: peripheral blood. The CDR3 nucleotides read TGTGCCAGCAGCTTAGTACTAGCGGGAGAGACCCAGTACTTC. Amino acids: CASSLVLAGETQYF.